The 27 T cell receptor beta chains below come from one sample, sequenced in a study of T cell responses to AZD1222 COVID-19 vaccine. Repertoires were generated with immunoSEQ multiplex PCR, while TCRdb's copy carries only in-frame clones and drops some. The table has fewer than 120,000 clones, about 87% seen once. The sequences come from peripheral blood, collected on day 0 of AZD1222 vaccination. The receptors originated from an adult in good health.

The rearrangement uses TRBV7-9 and TRBJ1-1; D gene uncertain. Trimming left V 0 bases short and J 4 bases short, with 9 bases between. Germline CDR1 reads SEHNR; CDR2 reads FQNEAQ (reference sequence). The CDR3 consists of 14 residues. The CDR3 is CASSLAGIVTEAFF. In DNA, the CDR3 is TGTGCCAGCAGCTTAGCCGGGATAGTCACTGAAGCTTTCTTT.

The J gene is TRBJ1-2, the V gene TRBV2; TRBD1 might be the D (6 bases). The V end lost 5 bases, the J end lost 0 bases, and 13 bases lay between the germline ends. This CDR3 is 15 amino acids long. In germline, CDR1 is SNHLY, CDR2 FYNNEI. The CDR3 region is CASSKQGLTNYGYTF. The CDR3 DNA sequence: TGTGCCAGCAGTAAACAGGGACTAACTAACTATGGCTACACCTTC. Full variable domain (outside the CDR3, taken from reference TRBV2 and TRBJ1-2): EPEVTQTPSHQVTQMGQEVILRCVPISNHLYFYWYRQILGQKVEFLVSFYNNEISEKSEIFDDQFSVERPDGSNFTLKIRSTKLEDSAMYFCASSKQGLTNYGYTFGSGTRLTVV.

The V gene is TRBV29-1, the J gene TRBJ1-1; D is unresolved. The V gene's germline CDR1 is SQVTM and CDR2 ANQGSEA. The CDR3 contains 13 residues. Between the trimmed V and J ends, which lost 5 bases and 0 bases, there was a span of 10 bases. CDR3 DNA sequence: TGCAGCGTTCACGCGGTGATGAACACTGAAGCTTTCTTT. Its translation is CSVHAVMNTEAFF.

This rearrangement joins TRBV19 to TRBJ2-7; D is perhaps TRBD1 or TRBD2 (5 bases each). The V and J ends lost 5 bases and 7 bases respectively, with 15 bases between them. The CDR3 loop spans 13 amino acids. Germline CDR1 reads LNHDA; CDR2 reads SQIVND (reference sequence). CDR3 residues: CASSGTVGREQYF. The CDR3 nucleotides are TGTGCCAGTAGTGGGACGGTCGGCAGGGAGCAGTACTTC. The whole variable domain, remainder taken from reference TRBV19 and TRBJ2-7, is DGGITQSPKYLFRKEGQNVTLSCEQNLNHDAMYWYRQDPGQGLRLIYYSQIVNDFQKGDIAEGYSVSREKKESFPLTVTSAQKNPTAFYLCASSGTVGREQYFGPGTRLTVT.

V gene TRBV6-4 combines with J gene TRBJ2-1, with 10 bases lining up with TRBD2. The CDR3 sequence is 13 residues long. The V segment lost 5 bases and the J segment 6 bases; nucleotides outside the gene matches: 1. Germline lookup yields CDR1 MRHNA and CDR2 SNTAGT. The DNA of the CDR3 is TGTGCCAGCAGTAGCGGGGGGGCCAATGAGCAGTTCTTC. This sequence encodes CASSSGGANEQFF.

J is TRBJ1-5 and V is TRBV30, with 10 bases identical to TRBD1. With 2 bases clipped from V and 5 bases from J, the junction kept 3 bases outside the gene matches. CDR1 is GTSNPN and CDR2 is SVGIG in the germline V gene (reference sequence). This CDR3 is 14 amino acids long. The CDR3 bases are TGTGCCTGGAGTTCCGGGACAGGGGATCAGCCCCAGCATTTT. Its translation: CAWSSGTGDQPQHF.

The table lists this clone with a few counts. The chain is built from TRBV2 and TRBJ1-2; possibly TRBD1 for D (5 bases). This CDR3 region has 15 residues. The germline gives CDR1 SNHLY, CDR2 FYNNEI. V was shortened by 6 bases and J by 0 bases, with 14 bases between the two germline ends. In nucleotides, the CDR3 is TGTGCCAGCAGGGGGGAAGGACTAGCTAACTATGGCTACACCTTC. Translating it yields CASRGEGLANYGYTF.

This clone showed up just once. V usage is TRBV2 and J usage is TRBJ1-2, with no clear D. The CDR3 is made up of 14 amino acids. Trimming shortened V by 0 bases and J by 2 bases, and 7 bases separated the two germline ends. CDR1 SNHLY and CDR2 FYNNEI come from the germline V gene. CDR3 amino acids: CASSEAPGNYGYTF. In DNA form, the CDR3 reads TGTGCCAGCAGTGAAGCCCCGGGGAACTATGGCTACACCTTC.

This clone came up once. This sequence joins TRBV30 and TRBJ2-6, with unresolved D. With 5 bases removed from V and 1 base from J, the gap between germline ends came to 15 bases. Germline V gene sequence: CDR1 GTSNPN, CDR2 SVGIG (reference sequence). This CDR3 contains 16 residues. CDR3 amino acids: CAWGRAGVSGANVLTF. The DNA of the CDR3 is TGTGCCTGGGGAAGGGCCGGAGTTTCTGGGGCCAACGTCCTGACTTTC.

The chain recombines TRBV3-1 (or the pseudogene TRBV3-2) with TRBJ2-1; the match to TRBD2 covers 13 bases. Germline lookup yields CDR1 LGHDT and CDR2 YNNKEL (reference sequence). The length of the CDR3 is 17 residues. The junction had 6 bases not matched to a gene; V was cut back by 1 base and J by 6 bases. In nucleotides, the CDR3 is TGTGCCAGCAGCCAAGTTCGGACTAGCGGGAGTGGCAATGAGCAGTTCTTC. Protein product: CASSQVRTSGSGNEQFF.

The chain couples TRBV10-1 to TRBJ2-1; D is unresolved. The V end was cut by 4 bases, the J end by 3 bases, with 16 bases between. The germline gives CDR1 WNHNN, CDR2 SYGVQD (reference sequence). The CDR3 covers 16 residues. Here the CDR3 DNA reads TGCGCCAGCAGTGGTCAACAACTTTCGCTCTACAATGAGCAGTTCTTC. Translating gives CASSGQQLSLYNEQFF.

The chain links TRBV7-2 to TRBJ1-5; 7 positions agree with TRBD1. Germline V gene data show CDR1 as SGHTA and CDR2 as FQGNSA. The CDR3 runs to 14 residues. V gave up 2 bases and J gave up 4 bases; unmatched junction bases: 2. CDR3 nucleotide sequence: TGTGCCAGCAGCTTACTACAGGGGAATCAGCCCCAGCATTTT. Translation: CASSLLQGNQPQHF.

This sequence joins TRBV2 and TRBJ2-2; no clear D gene. The CDR3 loop spans 14 amino acids. V lost 3 bases to trimming and J lost 6 bases, with 11 bases between them. Germline V gene lookup returns CDR1 SNHLY and CDR2 FYNNEI. Here the CDR3 DNA reads TGTGCCAGCAGTGAGGGCTATAGGGCCGGGGAGCTGTTTTTT. Translated, it gives CASSEGYRAGELFF.

Only a few counts were recorded for this clone. Other DNA sequences from this sample encode an identical CDR3 as well. The gene calls are TRBV18 and TRBJ1-3; D not certain. The CDR3 is 14 residues long. Germline V gives CDR1 KGHSH, CDR2 LQKENI. V was shortened by 3 bases and J by 0 bases, with 6 bases between the two germline ends. The DNA for the CDR3 is TGTGCCAGCTCACCCCAAGGCTCTGGAAACACCATATATTTT. Protein sequence: CASSPQGSGNTIYF.

The chain combines TRBV3-1 (or the pseudogene TRBV3-2) with TRBJ1-4, with 10 bases matching TRBD1. V gave up 3 bases and J gave up 8 bases; unmatched junction bases: 9. The CDR3 spans 16 residues. Per the germline V gene, CDR1 is LGHDT and CDR2 is YNNKEL (reference sequence). The CDR3 bases are TGTGCCAGCAGCCAGCACAGGACAGGGGGTTTAGAAAAACTGTTTTTT. Translated, it gives CASSQHRTGGLEKLFF.

J is TRBJ2-7 and V is TRBV6-5, with D maybe TRBD2 (6 bases). Trimming shortened V by 0 bases and J by 4 bases, and 16 bases separated the two germline ends. From germline, CDR1 is MNHEY and CDR2 SVGAGI. CDR3 length: 16 residues. CDR3 loop: CASSYSSNWGDYEQYF. The CDR3 DNA reads as TGTGCCAGCAGTTACTCGAGTAATTGGGGGGATTACGAGCAGTACTTC.

The rearrangement uses TRBV4-2 and TRBJ1-5; no reliable D call. There are 13 residues in the CDR3. The V gene lost 4 bases and the J gene lost 4 bases, with 8 bases spanning the gap. CDR1 is LGHNA, CDR2 YNFKEQ, per germline. CDR3: CASSPDRNQPQHF. In nucleotides, the CDR3 is TGTGCCAGCAGCCCGGACCGTAATCAGCCCCAGCATTTT.

This clone was seen only a few times. The rearrangement links TRBV19 to TRBJ2-7, with 7 bases lining up with TRBD2. This CDR3 has 15 residues. Germline loops: CDR1 LNHDA, CDR2 SQIVND (reference sequence). The V gene end was trimmed by 6 bases and the J gene end by 0 bases; junction bases not matched to a gene: 8. CDR3 DNA: TGTGCCAGTAGCGACAGCGGGACCAGCTCCTACGAGCAGTACTTC. Encoded protein: CASSDSGTSSYEQYF.

CDR3 sequence: CASSDEDRGVEKLFF. The CDR3 DNA is TGCGCCAGCAGCGATGAAGACAGGGGGGTTGAAAAACTGTTTTTT. The V call is TRBV5-1, the J call TRBJ1-4; 9 nucleotides agree with TRBD1. The V gene's germline CDR1 is SGHRS and CDR2 YFSETQ. J was trimmed by 7 bases and V by 4 bases; bases with no gene match: 8. The CDR3 runs to 15 residues. Supplemented by reference TRBV5-1 and TRBJ1-4, the full variable domain reads KAGVTQTPRYLIKTRGQQVTLSCSPISGHRSVSWYQQTPGQGLQFLFEYFSETQRNKGNFPGRFSGRQFSNSRSEMNVSTLELGDSALYLCASSDEDRGVEKLFFGSGTQLSVL.

This chain connects TRBV7-2 to TRBJ1-1; D remains unclear. The CDR3 contains 14 residues. The ends were cut back, 2 bases at V and 1 base at J, with 8 bases in the middle. Germline V CDR1 and CDR2: SGHTA, FQGNSA. The CDR3 DNA reads TGTGCCAGCAGCTTATTCCTTGGGAACACTGAAGCTTTCTTT. Translation: CASSLFLGNTEAFF.

The genes are TRBV12-3 or TRBV12-4 and TRBJ1-1; D is ambiguous. With 7 bases removed from V and 0 bases from J, the gap between germline ends came to 9 bases. The CDR3 totals 13 residues. The CDR3 loop is CASTGLMNTEAFF. The CDR3, as DNA: TGTGCCAGCACGGGCCTAATGAACACTGAAGCTTTCTTT.

The rearrangement uses TRBV4-2 and TRBJ1-1; TRBD1 aligns across 9 bases. V lost 3 bases to trimming and J lost 1 base; unmatched junction nucleotides: 3. Germline CDR1 and CDR2: LGHNA and YNFKEQ. The CDR3 sequence is 15 residues long. The CDR3 spells CASSHGQGSNTEAFF. Written as DNA, the CDR3 is TGTGCCAGCAGCCATGGACAGGGGTCGAACACTGAAGCTTTCTTT.

The chain has TRBV5-5 and TRBJ2-7; D is unresolved. Germline assignment: CDR1 SGHKS and CDR2 YYEKEE (reference sequence). The CDR3 totals 14 residues. Trimming pared 1 base from V and 5 bases from J, leaving 13 bases between. The CDR3, as DNA: TGTGCCAGCAGCTTGAGTGGGAATGGTGACGAGCAGTACTTC. Residues: CASSLSGNGDEQYF.

CDR3 DNA: TGTGCCATCAGTGAGGGGGCAGGGTGGAAAGAGCAGTACTTC. This encodes CAISEGAGWKEQYF. The chain has TRBV10-3 and TRBJ2-7; D is possibly TRBD1 (5 bases). Trimming stripped 2 bases from V and 7 bases from J, with 15 bases between. The germline CDR1 and CDR2 sequences are ENHRY and SYGVKD. The CDR3 contains 14 residues.

This clone was recorded only once. The chain joins TRBV7-9 to TRBJ1-1, with D unclear. Germline V gene data show CDR1 as SEHNR and CDR2 as FQNEAQ (reference sequence). CDR3 size: 15 residues. Trimming took off 2 bases at V and 3 bases at J, with 13 bases between the two ends. The CDR3 coding sequence is TGTGCCAGCAGCTTATCGGGGTCCAAGGACACTGAAGCTTTCTTT. The encoded protein is CASSLSGSKDTEAFF.

The gene calls are TRBV29-1 and TRBJ1-1, with TRBD1 matching 10 bases. The CDR3 loop spans 14 amino acids. CDR1 and CDR2 (germline): SQVTM, ANQGSEA. The V segment lost 7 bases and the J segment 4 bases; nucleotides outside the gene matches: 9. The CDR3: CSAGQGNGGTEAFF. The CDR3 nucleotides are TGCAGCGCGGGACAGGGGAATGGGGGCACTGAAGCTTTCTTT.

CDR3: CASSKDRADFKYGYTF. CDR3 in DNA: TGTGCCAGTAGTAAAGACCGGGCCGATTTTAAATATGGCTACACCTTC. The V gene is TRBV19, the J gene TRBJ1-2; D is unresolved. Trimming took 4 bases from V and 5 from J, leaving 20 bases between them. Germline V gives CDR1 LNHDA, CDR2 SQIVND (reference sequence). The CDR3 loop spans 16 amino acids. The full variable domain, its missing parts supplied by reference TRBV19 and TRBJ1-2, is DGGITQSPKYLFRKEGQNVTLSCEQNLNHDAMYWYRQDPGQGLRLIYYSQIVNDFQKGDIAEGYSVSREKKESFPLTVTSAQKNPTAFYLCASSKDRADFKYGYTFGSGTRLTVV.